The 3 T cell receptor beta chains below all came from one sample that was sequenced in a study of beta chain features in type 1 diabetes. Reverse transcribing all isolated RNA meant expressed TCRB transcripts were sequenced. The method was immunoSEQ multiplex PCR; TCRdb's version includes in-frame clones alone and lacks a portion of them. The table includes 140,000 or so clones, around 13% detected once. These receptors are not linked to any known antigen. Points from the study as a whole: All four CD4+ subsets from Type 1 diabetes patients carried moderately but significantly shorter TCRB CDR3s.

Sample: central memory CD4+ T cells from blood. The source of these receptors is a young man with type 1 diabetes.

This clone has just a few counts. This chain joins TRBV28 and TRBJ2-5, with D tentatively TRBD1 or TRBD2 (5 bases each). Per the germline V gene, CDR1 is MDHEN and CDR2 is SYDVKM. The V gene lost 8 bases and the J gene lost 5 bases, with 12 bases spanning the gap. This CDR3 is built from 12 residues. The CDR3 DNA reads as TGTGCCAGCGTTAGAGGGGCGGAGACCCAGTACTTC. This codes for CASVRGAETQYF.

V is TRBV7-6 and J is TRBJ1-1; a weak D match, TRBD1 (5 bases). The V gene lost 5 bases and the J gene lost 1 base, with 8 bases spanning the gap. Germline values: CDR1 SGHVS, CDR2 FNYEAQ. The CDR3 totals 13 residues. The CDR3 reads CASSVGANTEAFF. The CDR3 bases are TGTGCCAGCAGCGTCGGGGCGAACACTGAAGCTTTCTTT.

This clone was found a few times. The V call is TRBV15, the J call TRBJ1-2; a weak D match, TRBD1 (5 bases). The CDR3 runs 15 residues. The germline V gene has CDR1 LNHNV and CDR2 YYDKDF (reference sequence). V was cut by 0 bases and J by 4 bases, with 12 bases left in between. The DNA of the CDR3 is TGTGCCACCAGCAGAGATCGATCGGGGGGCTATGGCTACACCTTC. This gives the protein CATSRDRSGGYGYTF.